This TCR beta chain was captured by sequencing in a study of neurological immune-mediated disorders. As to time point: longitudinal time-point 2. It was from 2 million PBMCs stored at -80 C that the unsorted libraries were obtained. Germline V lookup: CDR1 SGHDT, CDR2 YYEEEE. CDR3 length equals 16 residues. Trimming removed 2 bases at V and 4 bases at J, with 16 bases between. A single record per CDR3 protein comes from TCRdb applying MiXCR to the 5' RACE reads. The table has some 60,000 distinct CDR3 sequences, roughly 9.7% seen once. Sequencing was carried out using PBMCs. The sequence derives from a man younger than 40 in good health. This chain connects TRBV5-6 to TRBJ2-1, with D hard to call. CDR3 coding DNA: TGTGCCAGCAGCTTACGGACGGCACACACGTACAATGAGCAGTTCTTC. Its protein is CASSLRTAHTYNEQFF.